This section outlines one T cell receptor beta chain sequence together with its context. This sample is part of a study of blood T cell repertoires in COVID-19. Study overall: Samples taken during acute and convalescent COVID-19 were collected in the United States, Italy and Spain. T cells, B-cell-depleted T cells, or PBMCs supplied cDNA or gDNA.

Under the authors' procedure: Quantification of nucleated cells was approximated via reference gene primer amplification. Data came from immunoSEQ multiplex PCR; TCRdb stores just in-frame clones and leaves some out. V and J calls and clone size are as listed in that table; D and trimming were resolved from the DNA. This table has about 59,000 clones, around four fifths appearing once. This CDR3 spans 14 amino acids. Germline values: CDR1 SGHAT, CDR2 FQNNGV. Deletions cut 2 bases from V and 3 bases from J, with 9 bases between. The sequencing input was peripheral blood. The receptor was isolated from a woman aged 50 to 60 with active or convalescent COVID-19. This sequence joins TRBV11-2 and TRBJ2-3; D gene uncertain. The CDR3 DNA sequence: TGTGCCAGCAGCTTACTCCGCCTAACAGATACGCAGTATTTT. Translating it yields CASSLLRLTDTQYF.